What follows are 30 T cell receptor beta chains derived from one specimen sequenced in a study of T cell responses to AZD1222 COVID-19 vaccine. Some clones are missing from TCRdb's copy, which holds only in-frame ones; the method was immunoSEQ multiplex PCR. This sample carries 120,000 or so clones, about 79% of them seen once, and the ten largest clones take approximately 26%. Sequences were derived from peripheral blood, sampled 28 days after the second AZD1222 dose. The receptors originated from an adult who received the AZD1222 COVID-19 vaccine.

The rearrangement links TRBV7-3 to TRBJ2-5; either TRBD1 or TRBD2 may fit D (7 bases each). Looked up from germline, CDR1 is SGHTA and CDR2 is FQGTGA. Trimming removed 1 base from V and 5 bases from J, with 17 bases in between. This CDR3 has 16 residues. CDR3 residues: CASSLNIGGGQETQYF. The DNA for the CDR3 is TGTGCCAGCAGCTTAAATATAGGCGGGGGACAGGAGACCCAGTACTTC.

In this sample, this clone turned up once. The V gene is TRBV27, the J gene TRBJ1-6, with TRBD1 matching 8 bases. V trimming: 5 bases; J trimming: 5 bases; junction bases outside the gene matches: 8. This CDR3 region has 16 residues. Germline CDR1 MNHEY, CDR2 SMNVEV (reference sequence). The CDR3, as DNA: TGTGCCAGCAGTGCCCAGGGGGCGCTTAATAATTCACCCCTCCACTTT. Translated, it gives CASSAQGALNNSPLHF.

The V call is TRBV27, the J call TRBJ1-5; no firm D call. Germline V gene sequence: CDR1 MNHEY, CDR2 SMNVEV (reference sequence). V lost 8 bases to trimming and J lost 0 bases, with 8 bases between them. This CDR3 comprises 13 residues. CDR3 DNA sequence: TGTGCCAGCGCTATCTATAGCAATCAGCCCCAGCATTTT. Its translation is CASAIYSNQPQHF.

The chain uses TRBV6-1 and TRBJ1-5; D is uncertain. This CDR3 is 14 amino acids long. Per the germline V gene, CDR1 is MNHNS and CDR2 is SASEGT. Trimming shortened V by 2 bases and J by 3 bases, and 8 bases separated the two germline ends. CDR3 residues: CASSETASNQPQHF. In DNA form, the CDR3 reads TGTGCCAGCAGTGAAACTGCCTCCAATCAGCCCCAGCATTTT.

The chain couples TRBV3-1 (or the pseudogene TRBV3-2) to TRBJ2-1, with 9 bases that match TRBD2. The CDR3 loop spans 13 amino acids. Trimming removed 4 bases from V and 8 bases from J; junction bases left unmatched: 3. Germline V gene data show CDR1 as LGHDT and CDR2 as YNNKEL (reference sequence). This CDR3 reads CASSPGLAHEQFF. As DNA, the CDR3 is TGTGCCAGCAGCCCGGGACTAGCCCATGAGCAGTTCTTC.

The genes are TRBV2 and TRBJ2-2; D is possibly TRBD1 (5 bases). This CDR3 has 14 amino acids. V lost 4 bases and J 4 bases, leaving 10 bases between the germline ends. CDR1 SNHLY and CDR2 FYNNEI come from the germline V gene. Here the CDR3 reads CASSVNRLTGELFF. The CDR3 coding sequence is TGTGCCAGCAGTGTTAACAGGCTCACCGGGGAGCTGTTTTTT.

The V and J genes are TRBV5-1 and TRBJ1-1, with D hard to call. The CDR3 covers 13 residues. Germline assignment: CDR1 SGHRS and CDR2 YFSETQ. V was pared by 1 base and J by 1 base, with 5 bases between. The CDR3 DNA is TGCGCCAGCAGCTTGAGAGGGAACACTGAAGCTTTCTTT. Translated, it gives CASSLRGNTEAFF.

The chain joins TRBV11-2 to TRBJ2-2; D possibly matches TRBD1 or TRBD2 (5 bases each). Between the trimmed V and J ends, which lost 5 bases and 5 bases, there was a span of 12 bases. The CDR3 runs to 14 residues. The V gene's germline CDR1 is SGHAT and CDR2 FQNNGV. The CDR3 DNA reads as TGTGCCAGCAGCCTAGTCTGGGGGACCGGGGAGCTGTTTTTT. Its translation is CASSLVWGTGELFF.

The gene calls are TRBV28 and TRBJ1-1; no reliable D call. V gave up 6 bases and J gave up 11 bases, with 13 bases separating them. Germline V lookup: CDR1 MDHEN, CDR2 SYDVKM. The length of the CDR3 is 11 residues. CDR3 residues: CASSPGFGAFF. In nucleotides, the CDR3 is TGTGCCAGCAGCCCAGGATTTGGGGCTTTCTTT.

V and J are TRBV27 and TRBJ2-7, with unresolved D. There are 12 residues in the CDR3. The germline V gene has CDR1 MNHEY and CDR2 SMNVEV (reference sequence). Trimming took off 8 bases at V and 5 bases at J, with 13 bases between the two ends. CDR3 bases: TGTGCCAGCCGTCATGTGGGCCACGAGCAGTACTTC. As protein: CASRHVGHEQYF.

The chain recombines TRBV11-2 with TRBJ2-5; 9 bases agree with TRBD1. V lost 2 bases and J lost 4; bases outside the gene matches: 8. This CDR3 is 16 amino acids long. Germline V CDR1 and CDR2: SGHAT, FQNNGV. This CDR3 is CASSLPPGTGTETQYF. The CDR3 DNA is TGTGCCAGCAGCTTACCCCCCGGGACAGGGACAGAGACCCAGTACTTC.

The V call is TRBV5-1, the J call TRBJ1-1; D unresolved. V was cut by 4 bases and J by 0 bases, with 13 bases left in between. The CDR3 has 15 amino acids. CDR1 and CDR2 from the germline V gene are SGHRS and YFSETQ. The CDR3: CASSKQPGVNTEAFF. The CDR3, as DNA: TGCGCCAGCAGCAAGCAACCAGGAGTGAACACTGAAGCTTTCTTT.

This clone was observed a handful of times. This chain uses TRBV19 with TRBJ1-4; 10 nucleotides match TRBD1. This CDR3 has 14 amino acids. V shed 5 bases, J shed 8 bases, and the junction held 5 bases outside the gene matches. CDR1 and CDR2 from the germline V gene are LNHDA and SQIVND (reference sequence). The CDR3 region is CASSLGQGLEKLFF. In DNA form, the CDR3 reads TGTGCCAGTAGTTTGGGACAGGGGCTCGAAAAACTGTTTTTT.

The chain recombines TRBV19 with TRBJ1-5; D gene unclear. With 0 bases removed from V and 7 bases from J, the gap between germline ends came to 4 bases. Per the germline V gene, CDR1 is LNHDA and CDR2 is SQIVND (reference sequence). The CDR3 totals 12 residues. The CDR3 reads CASSIEAQPQHF. In nucleotides, the CDR3 is TGTGCCAGTAGTATAGAAGCCCAGCCCCAGCATTTT.

The J gene is TRBJ1-1, the V gene TRBV7-8, with D possibly matching TRBD1 (5 bases). The CDR3 length is 19 residues. Between the trimmed V and J ends, which lost 5 bases and 3 bases, there was a span of 28 bases. CDR1 and CDR2 (germline): SGHVS, FQNEAQ. The CDR3 DNA is TGTGCCAGCAGCCTAGATATTGGGACGGGGTTCGGTTCGGACACTGAAGCTTTCTTT. Residues: CASSLDIGTGFGSDTEAFF.

The chain couples TRBV29-1 to TRBJ1-2; D remains unclear. Germline CDR1 SQVTM, CDR2 ANQGSEA. The CDR3 is 10 residues long. Trimming shortened V by 3 bases and J by 7 bases, and 6 bases separated the two germline ends. The CDR3 loop reads CSVDRRGYTF. In DNA form, the CDR3 reads TGCAGCGTTGATAGACGTGGCTACACCTTC.

This clone showed up many times. The chain joins TRBV7-8 to TRBJ2-7, with D possibly being TRBD2 (6 bases). Trimming left V 1 base short and J 1 base short, with 14 bases between. This CDR3 is 16 amino acids long. Per germline, CDR1 SGHVS and CDR2 FQNEAQ. CDR3 protein: CASSLVRTKPSYEQYF. The CDR3 nucleotides are TGTGCCAGCAGCTTAGTGAGGACTAAACCGTCCTACGAGCAGTACTTC.

The chain couples TRBV7-9 to TRBJ2-1; D ambiguous. Germline CDR1 and CDR2: SEHNR and FQNEAQ (reference sequence). The V end was cut by 6 bases, the J end by 7 bases, with 10 bases between. The length of the CDR3 is 12 residues. This CDR3 is CASRADGNEQFF. The DNA of the CDR3 is TGTGCCAGCAGGGCCGACGGTAATGAGCAGTTCTTC.

V is TRBV18 and J is TRBJ1-1; no clear D. Trimming pared 3 bases from V and 1 base from J, leaving 6 bases between. The CDR3 consists of 13 residues. The germline CDR1 and CDR2 sequences are KGHSH and LQKENI. CDR3 region: CASSPAGNTEAFF. CDR3 DNA sequence: TGTGCCAGCTCACCGGCAGGGAACACTGAAGCTTTCTTT.

In this sample, this clone turned up a few times. The V and J genes are TRBV5-1 and TRBJ2-1; the D is unclear. The V end lost 0 bases, the J end lost 3 bases, and 10 bases lay between the germline ends. CDR3 length: 15 residues. Germline V gene lookup returns CDR1 SGHRS and CDR2 YFSETQ. The CDR3 reads CASSLAESVYNEQFF. The CDR3 region has the DNA TGCGCCAGCAGCTTGGCCGAGTCAGTCTACAATGAGCAGTTCTTC.

The chain uses TRBV2 and TRBJ1-2; D ambiguous. Germline values: CDR1 SNHLY, CDR2 FYNNEI. This CDR3 has 13 amino acids. V was pared by 6 bases and J by 2 bases, with 10 bases between. The CDR3 region has the DNA TGTGCCAGCAGCCGGCAGACGAACTATGGCTACACCTTC. Its translation: CASSRQTNYGYTF.

This clone was found once. The chain combines TRBV5-1 with TRBJ1-1, with D uncertain. The CDR3 contains 15 residues. The germline V gene has CDR1 SGHRS and CDR2 YFSETQ. With 4 bases removed from V and 4 bases from J, the gap between germline ends came to 17 bases. CDR3 amino acids: CASSPIPASGTEAFF. As DNA, the CDR3 is TGCGCCAGCAGCCCGATACCAGCCTCGGGCACTGAAGCTTTCTTT. The full variable domain, with the rest looked up from reference TRBV5-1 and TRBJ1-1, is KAGVTQTPRYLIKTRGQQVTLSCSPISGHRSVSWYQQTPGQGLQFLFEYFSETQRNKGNFPGRFSGRQFSNSRSEMNVSTLELGDSALYLCASSPIPASGTEAFFGQGTRLTVV.

This sequence joins TRBV18 and TRBJ2-1; no definite D call. The CDR3 covers 13 residues. Between the trimmed V and J ends, which lost 1 base and 6 bases, there was a span of 7 bases. Germline V CDR1 and CDR2: KGHSH, LQKENI. Written as DNA, the CDR3 is TGTGCCAGCTCACCACGGCAGGCCAATGAGCAGTTCTTC. Amino acids: CASSPRQANEQFF.

CDR3 sequence reads: CASSQNPGGDRGGGYTF. CDR3 in DNA: TGCGCCAGCAGCCAAAATCCAGGGGGCGACAGGGGCGGTGGCTACACCTTC. The rearrangement joins TRBV4-1 to TRBJ1-2; 8 bases are a match to TRBD1. V lost 2 bases, J lost 7 bases, and 15 bases stayed unmatched. The CDR3 contains 17 residues. Looked up from germline, CDR1 is MGHRA and CDR2 is YSYEKL.

This sequence joins TRBV15 and TRBJ1-4, with TRBD1 as a possible D gene (6 bases). This CDR3 region has 14 residues. V lost 2 bases and J lost 7, with 11 bases in between. Germline assignment: CDR1 LNHNV and CDR2 YYDKDF (reference sequence). In DNA form, the CDR3 reads TGTGCCACCAGCAGAAAGGGGGACTCTGAAAAACTGTTTTTT. Encoded protein: CATSRKGDSEKLFF.

The CDR3 reads CASSLWSVTNYGYTF. The CDR3 region has the DNA TGTGCCAGCAGCTTATGGAGCGTTACTAACTATGGCTACACCTTC. The chain combines TRBV7-9 with TRBJ1-2; D not resolved. V was clipped by 2 bases and J by 0 bases, with 10 bases between them. CDR1 is SEHNR, CDR2 FQNEAQ, per germline (reference sequence). This CDR3 comprises 15 residues.

The chain has TRBV4-3 and TRBJ1-2; 11 nucleotides agree with TRBD1. The CDR3 loop spans 15 amino acids. Germline CDR1 LGHNA, CDR2 YSLEER. V lost 1 base to trimming and J lost 5 bases; unmatched junction nucleotides: 3. The CDR3 DNA follows: TGCGCCAGCAGCCAAGGGGACAGGGGGGATTATGGCTACACCTTC. Translating it yields CASSQGDRGDYGYTF.

In its sample, this clone was seen a few times. The rearrangement links TRBV29-1 to TRBJ1-1; maybe TRBD1 (5 bases). V lost 3 bases and J 4 bases, leaving 27 bases between the germline ends. The CDR3 is 18 amino acids. The germline gives CDR1 SQVTM, CDR2 ANQGSEA. The CDR3: CSVDSVVTGGVWVTEAFF. For the CDR3, the DNA is TGCAGCGTTGATTCGGTCGTAACGGGGGGAGTTTGGGTCACTGAAGCTTTCTTT.

The rearrangement links TRBV29-1 to TRBJ1-2; D not certain. V lost 0 bases, J lost 8 bases, and 7 bases lay in between. The CDR3 has 11 residues. Germline lookup yields CDR1 SQVTM and CDR2 ANQGSEA. CDR3 protein: CSVEDLNGYTF. In nucleotides, the CDR3 is TGCAGCGTTGAAGATCTTAACGGCTACACCTTC.

V usage is TRBV18 and J usage is TRBJ1-1; D possibly corresponds to TRBD1 (6 bases). Germline lookup yields CDR1 KGHSH and CDR2 LQKENI. Trimming stripped 2 bases from V and 1 base from J, with 11 bases between. The CDR3 consists of 15 residues. The CDR3 region is CASSPRGITNTEAFF. In DNA, the CDR3 is TGTGCCAGCTCACCAAGGGGGATTACGAACACTGAAGCTTTCTTT.